The rows below give T cell receptor beta chains drawn from one sample of a study of cytomegalovirus exposure and HLA in healthy donors. The data were produced by immunoSEQ multiplex PCR, yet TCRdb's version contains in-frame clones alone and is incomplete. The table lists about 190,000 clones, roughly four fifths of them singletons. The sample comprised PBMCs. The receptors shown here come from a woman under 40 in good health and CMV-seropositive. Both conserved end residues are part of each CDR3. A D gene is named only where the DNA matches it firmly. The size of a clone is reported for some rows only, either as once, few or many, or as a class for expanded clones.

D: TRBD2; size: few; J: TRBJ2-5; V: TRBV6-5; DNA: TGTGCCAGCAGTTACCTAGCGGGAGGAGAGACCCAGTACTTC; CDR3: CASSYLAGGETQYF
D: TRBD2; size: -; J: TRBJ2-7; V: TRBV28; DNA: TGTGCCAGCAGTTTATATCGGACTAGCGGAGGCGAGCAGTACTTC; CDR3: CASSLYRTSGGEQYF
D: -; size: -; J: TRBJ2-7; V: TRBV28; DNA: TGTGCCAGCAGTTCGTTTTCCGGGTTCCGGGGCGAGCAGTACTTC; CDR3: CASSSFSGFRGEQYF
D: -; size: -; J: TRBJ1-1; V: TRBV27; DNA: TGTGCCAGCAGTTTACTGGGCGATTACACTGAAGCTTTCTTT; CDR3: CASSLLGDYTEAFF
D: TRBD2; size: -; J: TRBJ2-2; V: TRBV19; DNA: TGTGCCAGTAGTATACTAGCGGGGGCTAGTGGGGAGCTGTTTTTT; CDR3: CASSILAGASGELFF
D: -; size: few; J: TRBJ2-1; V: TRBV10-3; DNA: TGTGCCATCAGTGAGTCTTGGAGCGGTTCCTACAATGAGCAGTTCTTC; CDR3: CAISESWSGSYNEQFF
D: -; size: -; J: TRBJ2-5; V: TRBV7-6; DNA: TGTGCCAGCAGCACTGCGGGTCTACGAGAGCAGTACTTC; CDR3: CASSTAGLREQYF
D: -; size: -; J: TRBJ1-1; V: TRBV19; DNA: TGTGCCAGTAGGTATAGTATCGGGTTAGGCACTGAAGCTTTCTTT; CDR3: CASRYSIGLGTEAFF
D: -; size: -; J: TRBJ1-5; V: TRBV2; DNA: TGTGCCAGCAGTGGCAGGGGCGGTCAGCCCCAGCATTTT; CDR3: CASSGRGGQPQHF
D: -; size: -; J: TRBJ2-3; V: TRBV4-1; DNA: TGCGCCAGCAGCCAAGTAGATGCAGATACGCAGTATTTT; CDR3: CASSQVDADTQYF
D: TRBD1; size: -; J: TRBJ2-3; V: TRBV27; DNA: TGTGCCAGCAGGGGACAGAACAGACTTCGCACAGATACGCAGTATTTT; CDR3: CASRGQNRLRTDTQYF
D: TRBD1; size: -; J: TRBJ2-3; V: TRBV19; DNA: TGTGCCAGTAGTACCCTTCAGGGGGAAGATACGCAGTATTTT; CDR3: CASSTLQGEDTQYF
D: -; size: -; J: TRBJ2-7; V: TRBV20-1; DNA: TGCAGTGCCGGGAACTACGAGCAGTACTTC; CDR3: CSAGNYEQYF
D: TRBD1; size: once; J: TRBJ1-1; V: TRBV6-5; DNA: TGTGCCAGCAGGCGACGACAGGGGGGCACTGAAGCTTTCTTT; CDR3: CASRRRQGGTEAFF
D: TRBD2; size: -; J: TRBJ2-1; V: TRBV27; DNA: TGTGCCAGCAGTCTCCGACTAGCGGGAGGGCCCGGTGAGCAGTTCTTC; CDR3: CASSLRLAGGPGEQFF
D: TRBD2; size: -; J: TRBJ2-3; V: TRBV5-6; DNA: TGTGCCAGCAGCACCCCCCGTAGCGGGATAAGCACAGATACGCAGTATTTT; CDR3: CASSTPRSGISTDTQYF
D: -; size: -; J: TRBJ2-7; V: TRBV27; DNA: TGTGCCAGCAGTTCGGGGGACTCCTACGAGCAGTACTTC; CDR3: CASSSGDSYEQYF
D: TRBD1; size: -; J: TRBJ1-1; V: TRBV19; DNA: TGTGCCAGTAGTATATTACAGGGGGCAATGAACACTGAAGCTTTCTTT; CDR3: CASSILQGAMNTEAFF
D: -; size: -; J: TRBJ2-7; V: TRBV5-5; DNA: TGTGCCAGCAGCTTGGCCCAGGGGGGCCACTACGAGCAGTACTTC; CDR3: CASSLAQGGHYEQYF